A single TCR beta chain is shown here with its context. This entry comes from a study of blood T cell repertoires in COVID-19. The overall study: The analysed material was cDNA or gDNA that came from T cells, B-cell-depleted T cells, or PBMCs.

Unmatched junction bases numbered 4, after V lost 0 bases and J lost 0 bases. Germline CDR1 SGHVS, CDR2 FQNEAQ. The CDR3 is 17 residues long. In the study's own analysis: Amplification of reference gene primers provided the estimated nucleated cell counts. Produced via immunoSEQ multiplex PCR; TCRdb's table is partial and in-frame only. V and J calls plus clone size are reproduced from that table; the DNA served to infer D and trimming. The profile shows roughly 200,000 clones, 84% of them singletons. This sequence was found in a woman aged 80 or over with COVID-19, enrolled during active disease. The gene calls are TRBV7-8 and TRBJ2-2; the match to TRBD1 covers 7 bases. Sequencing was performed on peripheral blood. DNA for the CDR3: TGTGCCAGCAGCTTAGCGGGTGGGACAGCGAACACCGGGGAGCTGTTTTTT. The encoded protein is CASSLAGGTANTGELFF.